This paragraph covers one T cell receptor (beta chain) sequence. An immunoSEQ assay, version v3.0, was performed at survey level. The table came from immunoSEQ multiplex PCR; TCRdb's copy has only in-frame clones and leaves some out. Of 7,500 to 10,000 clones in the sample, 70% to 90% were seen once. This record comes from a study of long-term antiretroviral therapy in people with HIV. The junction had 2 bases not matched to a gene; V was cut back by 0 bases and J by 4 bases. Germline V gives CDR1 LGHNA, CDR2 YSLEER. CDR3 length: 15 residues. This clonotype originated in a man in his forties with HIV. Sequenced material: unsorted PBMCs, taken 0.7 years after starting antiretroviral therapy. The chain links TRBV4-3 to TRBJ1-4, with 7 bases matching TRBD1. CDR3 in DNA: TGCGCCAGCAGCCAAGATGGGACAGTTAATGAAAAACTGTTTTTT. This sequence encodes CASSQDGTVNEKLFF.